The present entry profiles one TCR beta chain with its context. What it binds is unknown. The same CDR3 can be traced to other DNA sequences in this sample. Study donors comprised healthy, HIV-negative adults devoid of recent acute infection or vaccination. Profiled with immunoSEQ multiplex PCR; TCRdb holds only in-frame clones, not every one. The sample lists 2 million to 3 million clones, more than 85% occurring once. Germline CDR1 MNHEY, CDR2 SMNVEV (reference sequence). The CDR3 runs to 12 residues. V dropped 4 bases and J dropped 2 bases, with 5 bases sitting between them. The record originates from a study of shared clonotypes between healthy human individuals. Study at large: A donor's plate count was three for CD4 naive and three for CD4 memory; CD8 naive had two and CD8 memory one.

Study conclusions and caveats: Rarefaction demonstrated incomplete sorted-subset sequencing despite large depth.

Material for sequencing was naive CD4+ T cells from PBMCs. The subset was: CD45RA+ positively selected. This TCR was sampled from a man aged 18 to 29 in good health. Some clones in this sample may be carry-over from other donors' samples. The chain joins TRBV27 to TRBJ1-1; D unclear. The CDR3 DNA reads as TGTGCCAGCAGTTCCAGAAACACTGAAGCTTTCTTT. Amino acids: CASSSRNTEAFF.